Each of the 11 T cell receptor beta chains below was sequenced from the same sample in a study of T cell responses to AZD1222 COVID-19 vaccine. The repertoire was sequenced with immunoSEQ multiplex PCR; TCRdb's copy has only in-frame clones and lacks some. The sample lists about 90,000 clones; roughly 90% were seen once. The sample was peripheral blood, taken 28 days after the second AZD1222 dose. The receptor set was obtained from an adult who received the AZD1222 COVID-19 vaccine.

The rearrangement uses TRBV16 and TRBJ1-2; 8 nucleotides agree with TRBD1. V lost 3 bases, J lost 3 bases, and 6 bases stayed unmatched. The length of the CDR3 is 15 residues. Germline-derived CDR1 and CDR2 are KGHSY and FQNENV. As DNA, the CDR3 is TGTGCCAGCAGCCAGGGGACAGGATCTCACTATGGCTACACCTTC. Translating it yields CASSQGTGSHYGYTF.

This clone appeared a few times. The chain is built from TRBV2 and TRBJ1-1, with a possible D match to TRBD1 (5 bases). This CDR3 region has 11 residues. CDR1 SNHLY and CDR2 FYNNEI come from the germline V gene. V lost 3 bases to trimming and J lost 12 bases, with 11 bases between them. CDR3 in DNA: TGTGCCAGCAGTGACAGGGCCACAACTTTCTTT. Translation: CASSDRATTFF.

This chain links TRBV5-1 with TRBJ2-7, with 8 bases aligning to TRBD1. Unmatched junction bases numbered 2, after V lost 0 bases and J lost 0 bases. The CDR3 spans 15 residues. The germline CDR1 and CDR2 sequences are SGHRS and YFSETQ. For the CDR3, the DNA is TGCGCCAGCAGCTTGGACCAGGGGGCCTCCTACGAGCAGTACTTC. It yields the protein CASSLDQGASYEQYF. The full variable domain, rest sourced from reference TRBV5-1 and TRBJ2-7, is KAGVTQTPRYLIKTRGQQVTLSCSPISGHRSVSWYQQTPGQGLQFLFEYFSETQRNKGNFPGRFSGRQFSNSRSEMNVSTLELGDSALYLCASSLDQGASYEQYFGPGTRLTVT.

This clone was seen once. The chain carries TRBV2 and TRBJ1-3, with TRBD1 identical over 7 bases. This CDR3 comprises 14 residues. Losses at the gene ends were 6 bases for V and 1 base for J; bases not matched to a gene: 3. CDR1 is SNHLY and CDR2 is FYNNEI in the germline V gene. CDR3 sequence (DNA): TGTGCCAGCAGCACCAGGGGGTCTGGAAACACCATATATTTT. This codes for CASSTRGSGNTIYF.

The chain couples TRBV6-4 to TRBJ2-3, with 8 bases lining up with TRBD2. In germline, CDR1 is MRHNA, CDR2 SNTAGT. V lost 4 bases to trimming and J lost 5 bases; unmatched junction nucleotides: 5. The length of the CDR3 is 14 residues. The CDR3 protein is CASSGGLEGDTQYF. CDR3 sequence (DNA): TGTGCCAGCAGTGGGGGACTAGAGGGAGATACGCAGTATTTT.

This clone came up a few times. This sequence joins TRBV7-3 and TRBJ2-2; no firm D call. The CDR3 is 14 residues long. Germline assignment: CDR1 SGHTA and CDR2 FQGTGA. Between the trimmed V and J ends, which lost 5 bases and 5 bases, there was a span of 12 bases. The CDR3 protein is CASSQISSTGELFF. CDR3 in DNA: TGTGCCAGCAGCCAAATCAGCAGTACCGGGGAGCTGTTTTTT.

The chain is built from TRBV4-2 and TRBJ1-4, with TRBD1 matching over 10 bases. V lost 5 bases and J lost 5; bases outside the gene matches: 5. The CDR3 has 15 residues. Per the germline V gene, CDR1 is LGHNA and CDR2 is YNFKEQ. The CDR3, as DNA: TGTGCCAGCAGCTTACCGGGACAGGGGAATGAAAAACTGTTTTTT. Residues: CASSLPGQGNEKLFF.

The chain carries TRBV6-5 and TRBJ1-2, with a weak D call TRBD1 (6 bases). The CDR3 consists of 14 residues. V dropped 0 bases and J dropped 3 bases, with 8 bases sitting between them. Germline assignment: CDR1 MNHEY and CDR2 SVGAGI. The CDR3 sequence is CASSYSSGDYGYTF. CDR3 DNA: TGTGCCAGCAGTTACTCGTCAGGGGACTATGGCTACACCTTC.

The chain is built from TRBV28 and TRBJ1-4; weak D call: TRBD1 (6 bases). CDR3 length: 13 residues. V was clipped by 9 bases and J by 7 bases, with 15 bases between them. Germline V gene lookup returns CDR1 MDHEN and CDR2 SYDVKM. DNA for the CDR3: TGTGCCAGTGTGTCGGGGGGGCTTGAAAAACTGTTTTTT. Translating gives CASVSGGLEKLFF.

The genes are TRBV4-1 and TRBJ1-1, with D possibly TRBD1 on 6 matching bases. Germline V gene data show CDR1 as MGHRA and CDR2 as YSYEKL. The CDR3 totals 14 residues. Trimming stripped 4 bases from V and 1 base from J, with 10 bases between. CDR3 in amino acids: CASSLTGTNTEAFF. The CDR3, as DNA: TGCGCCAGCAGCCTAACAGGGACGAACACTGAAGCTTTCTTT.

This clone was picked up a small number of times. The rearrangement uses TRBV29-1 and TRBJ1-1, with 10 bases matching TRBD1. V lost 8 bases and J lost 10; bases outside the gene matches: 10. The CDR3 runs to 12 residues. Germline V gives CDR1 SQVTM, CDR2 ANQGSEA. CDR3 region: CSTQTGGAIAFF. The CDR3 DNA reads TGCAGCACCCAGACAGGGGGCGCGATAGCTTTCTTT.